The TCR beta chain under discussion was sequenced for a study of CD8+CD57+ T cells in acquired aplastic anemia. Study at large: The sorted CD4+ and CD8+ cells yielded an average about 3.3 ug of DNA. Study-wide findings and caveats: Controls and patients did not differ significantly in CD8+ Simpson's diversity. Overlap between patients and controls comprised 25 to 30 CD8+ CDR3 sequences.

CDR3 and TCR beta VDJ profiling relied on a genomic DNA template. One entry per CDR3 protein results from TCRdb running MiXCR on the reads. The repertoire holds approximately 180,000 distinct CDR3 sequences, with approximately 52% as singletons. Patients included in sequencing had previously demonstrated CD8+CD57+ cell expansion by flow cytometry. Patients, without exception, had severe acquired aplastic anemia. V was clipped by 3 bases and J by 2 bases, with 8 bases between them. This CDR3 spans 13 amino acids. CDR1 and CDR2 from the germline V gene are SGDLS and YYNGEE. Regarding this clonotype: Its antigen is not known.

Sequenced input: sorted CD4+, CD8+, or CD8+CD57+ T cells (not recorded which) from PBMCs. This clonotype was sampled from a human donor with aplastic anemia. The V gene is TRBV9, the J gene TRBJ1-2, with D possibly matching TRBD1 (6 bases). CDR3 coding DNA: TGTGCCAGCAGCGCCCAGGGGAACTATGGCTACACCTTC. Its translation: CASSAQGNYGYTF.